A selection of T cell receptor beta chains follows, all from one sample in a study of cytomegalovirus exposure and HLA in healthy donors. Repertoires were generated with immunoSEQ multiplex PCR, while TCRdb's copy carries only in-frame clones and drops some. The table for this sample gives about 130,000 clones. Sequenced sample: PBMCs. The receptor source for this set is a man aged 18 to 30 in good health and CMV-seronegative. The CDR3 runs from the conserved cysteine through the conserved F or W. Fields, in order: V gene, D gene, CDR3 length, J gene, CDR3 protein, CDR3 DNA. A D gene is named only where the DNA matches it firmly.

TRBV9	-	13	TRBJ1-3	CASSPRIGNTIYF	TGTGCCAGCAGCCCTAGAATTGGAAACACCATATATTTT
TRBV30	-	13	TRBJ2-7	CAGGRLQSYEQYF	TGTGCCGGGGGGAGGCTACAATCCTACGAGCAGTACTTC
TRBV2	TRBD1	15	TRBJ1-1	CASSAVWGQGTEAFF	TGTGCCAGCAGTGCGGTGTGGGGACAGGGGACTGAAGCTTTCTTT
TRBV2	-	13	TRBJ1-1	CASRSEGFTEAFF	TGTGCCAGCCGTAGTGAGGGTTTCACTGAAGCTTTCTTT
TRBV18	-	15	TRBJ2-2	CASSPNGHPTGELFF	TGTGCCAGCTCACCTAATGGACACCCTACCGGGGAGCTGTTTTTT
TRBV11-3	-	16	TRBJ2-7	CASSLDLGPRFYEQYF	TGTGCCAGCAGCTTAGATCTTGGGCCACGATTCTACGAGCAGTACTTC
TRBV6-1	-	14	TRBJ2-2	CATATVANTGELFF	TGTGCCACCGCCACGGTTGCGAACACCGGGGAGCTGTTTTTT
TRBV29-1	TRBD1	13	TRBJ2-1	CSDRTGDYNEQFF	TGCAGCGACAGGACAGGGGACTACAATGAGCAGTTCTTC
TRBV25-1	-	13	TRBJ2-7	CASSETGIYEQYF	TGTGCCAGCAGTGAAACAGGGATCTACGAGCAGTACTTC
TRBV4-3	TRBD2	16	TRBJ2-4	CASSQVTGGIRNIQYF	TGCGCCAGCAGCCAAGTAACGGGAGGAATACGAAACATTCAGTACTTC
TRBV27	-	10	TRBJ1-3	CASRGGTIYF	TGTGCCAGCAGGGGGGGCACCATATATTTT